The 14 T cell receptor beta chains presented below share a single source sample, sequenced in a study of STAT5B mutations in CD4+ large granular lymphocyte leukemia (dated by TCRdb to about 2022). Library preparation used the immunoSEQ multiplex PCR assay. The source is immuneACCESS, and TCRdb retained only in-frame sequences with V and J called. Part of the clones is not carried over; for the studies checked, unresolved V genes explain less than half of this, and the remainder is unexplained. The sample table records about 38,000 clones; over 75% of these occur just once. The top ten clones comprise 1% to 1.5% of the sample. Sequenced material: CD4+ T cells from blood buffy coats. These receptors were collected from a human donor in good health.

The chain recombines TRBV5-1 with TRBJ2-6; 10 nucleotides match TRBD1. Per germline, CDR1 SGHRS and CDR2 YFSETQ. V lost 4 bases and J lost 0; bases outside the gene matches: 4. The CDR3 has 17 residues. The CDR3 spells CASSVRDRGSGANVLTF. The CDR3 region has the DNA TGCGCCAGCAGCGTCCGGGACAGGGGCTCTGGGGCCAACGTCCTGACTTTC. Supplemented by reference TRBV5-1 and TRBJ2-6, the full variable domain reads KAGVTQTPRYLIKTRGQQVTLSCSPISGHRSVSWYQQTPGQGLQFLFEYFSETQRNKGNFPGRFSGRQFSNSRSEMNVSTLELGDSALYLCASSVRDRGSGANVLTFGAGSRLTVL.

This chain joins TRBV30 and TRBJ1-5; D gene uncertain. CDR3 size: 13 residues. V lost 2 bases and J lost 6, with 11 bases in between. CDR1 is GTSNPN and CDR2 is SVGIG in the germline V gene (reference sequence). CDR3 bases: TGTGCCTGGAGTCAAGAATCGGGTCAGCCCCAGCATTTT. Amino acids: CAWSQESGQPQHF.

V usage is TRBV13 and J usage is TRBJ2-7; 10 bases map to TRBD2. The germline CDR1 and CDR2 sequences are PRHDT and FYEKMQ (reference sequence). Trimming took 2 bases from V and 2 from J; bases not matched to a gene: 9. This CDR3 comprises 17 residues. This CDR3 reads CASSLRLAGRRAYEQYF. The CDR3 DNA sequence: TGTGCCAGCAGCTTAAGACTAGCGGGTCGACGCGCCTACGAGCAGTACTTC.

This clone was detected once. The chain employs TRBV28 and TRBJ2-2; D is unclear. Trimming left V 5 bases short and J 5 bases short, with 21 bases between. The CDR3 is made up of 17 amino acids. Germline V gives CDR1 MDHEN, CDR2 SYDVKM. The CDR3 nucleotides are TGTGCCAGCAGTCTGTATTCCTCGCAATCAAGGACCGGGGAGCTGTTTTTT. It specifies CASSLYSSQSRTGELFF.

The genes are TRBV28 and TRBJ2-1; D not certain. V shed 6 bases and J shed 0 bases, with 9 bases lying between them. This CDR3 contains 14 residues. Germline lookup yields CDR1 MDHEN and CDR2 SYDVKM. In DNA form, the CDR3 reads TGTGCCAGCAGAGTCTACACCTCCTACAATGAGCAGTTCTTC. This codes for CASRVYTSYNEQFF.

CDR3 sequence: CASSLIGADTGELFF. The CDR3 DNA is TGCGCCAGCAGCTTAATAGGGGCGGACACCGGGGAGCTGTTTTTT. The chain combines TRBV5-1 with TRBJ2-2; a possible D gene is TRBD1 (5 bases). V was pared by 2 bases and J by 3 bases, with 11 bases between. This CDR3 has 15 amino acids. Per germline, CDR1 SGHRS and CDR2 YFSETQ.

This clone came up once. The rearrangement links TRBV2 to TRBJ2-5; the D gene is possibly TRBD1 (8 bases). Trimming cost V 6 bases and J 2 bases, with 13 bases left between them. The germline CDR1 and CDR2 sequences are SNHLY and FYNNEI. The CDR3 loop spans 14 amino acids. The CDR3 DNA reads as TGTGCCAGCAGCCTACAGGGGGGGCAAGAGACCCAGTACTTC. The encoded protein is CASSLQGGQETQYF. The entire variable domain, with the rest obtained from reference TRBV2 and TRBJ2-5, is as follows: EPEVTQTPSHQVTQMGQEVILRCVPISNHLYFYWYRQILGQKVEFLVSFYNNEISEKSEIFDDQFSVERPDGSNFTLKIRSTKLEDSAMYFCASSLQGGQETQYFGPGTRLLVL.

The chain is built from TRBV2 and TRBJ1-2; D is possibly TRBD1 (6 bases). Germline CDR1 SNHLY, CDR2 FYNNEI. Between the trimmed V and J ends, which lost 3 bases and 8 bases, there was a span of 16 bases. The CDR3 totals 14 residues. The CDR3 region has the DNA TGTGCCAGCAGTGACCGTCAGGGGACGCGCGGCTACACCTTC. Its translation: CASSDRQGTRGYTF.

DNA for the CDR3: TGTGCCAGCAGCTTAGGACAGAATGGCTACACCTTC. This translates into CASSLGQNGYTF. The rearrangement uses TRBV6-6 and TRBJ1-2; D perhaps matches TRBD1 (6 bases). The CDR3 length is 12 residues. From germline, CDR1 is MNHNY and CDR2 SVGAGI (reference sequence). Trimming took 6 bases from V and 6 from J, leaving 11 bases between them.

This clone showed up just a few times. The CDR3 bases are TGTGCCAGCAGTGAAGATAAGGGGGGACCCTACGAGCAGTACTTC. Translating it yields CASSEDKGGPYEQYF. The gene calls are TRBV2 and TRBJ2-7, with D perhaps being TRBD1 or TRBD2 (6 bases each). CDR3 size: 15 residues. CDR1 is SNHLY and CDR2 is FYNNEI in the germline V gene. V lost 1 base and J lost 2, with 12 bases in between.

V gene TRBV5-1 combines with J gene TRBJ1-4, with 9 bases identical to TRBD1. Per germline, CDR1 SGHRS and CDR2 YFSETQ. V shed 8 bases, J shed 8 bases, and the junction held 7 bases outside the gene matches. This CDR3 region has 13 residues. The CDR3 loop reads CARPGQGCEKLFF. The CDR3 DNA reads as TGCGCCAGACCGGGACAGGGTTGCGAAAAACTGTTTTTT.

This rearrangement joins TRBV4-2 to TRBJ2-3, with TRBD1 identical over 10 bases. The length of the CDR3 is 14 residues. Germline loops: CDR1 LGHNA, CDR2 YNFKEQ. J gave up 5 bases and V 5 bases, and 4 bases lay outside the gene matches. The CDR3 DNA is TGTGCCAGCAGCTCCCGGGACAGGGGAGATACGCAGTATTTT. It encodes CASSSRDRGDTQYF.

This sequence joins TRBV4-1 and TRBJ1-1; 11 nucleotides line up with TRBD1. Germline CDR1 MGHRA, CDR2 YSYEKL. The trim removed 2 bases at V and 4 bases at J, leaving 9 bases unmatched. The CDR3 has 17 amino acids. CDR3 in amino acids: CASSQPGTGGPGTEAFF. DNA of the CDR3: TGCGCCAGCAGCCAACCCGGGACAGGGGGGCCCGGCACTGAAGCTTTCTTT.

The rearrangement uses TRBV5-1 and TRBJ2-2; D might be TRBD1 or TRBD2, each matching 7 bases. The CDR3 runs 17 residues. V was cut by 4 bases and J by 7 bases, with 23 bases left in between. Germline assignment: CDR1 SGHRS and CDR2 YFSETQ. The CDR3 DNA is TGCGCCAGCAGCCCCTGGGAGGGGGCAAGGTTCTACGGGGAGCTGTTTTTT. Protein product: CASSPWEGARFYGELFF. Together with reference TRBV5-1 and TRBJ2-2, the CDR3 gives the full variable domain: KAGVTQTPRYLIKTRGQQVTLSCSPISGHRSVSWYQQTPGQGLQFLFEYFSETQRNKGNFPGRFSGRQFSNSRSEMNVSTLELGDSALYLCASSPWEGARFYGELFFGEGSRLTVL.